The source of this T cell receptor beta chain is a study of early T cells in non-severe SARS-CoV-2 infection. TCRdb redid the calling of the 5' RACE reads with MiXCR, one entry per CDR3 protein. The data hold roughly 50,000 distinct CDR3 sequences, with 7% to 8% observed a single time. This clonotype occurred many times. Trimming removed 5 bases from V and 6 bases from J, with 11 bases in between. This CDR3 spans 12 amino acids. CDR1 is GTSNPN, CDR2 SVGIG, per germline (reference sequence). This chain connects TRBV30 to TRBJ1-5; D may be TRBD1 (5 bases). The clonotype comes from an adult who was a healthcare worker with PCR-confirmed SARS-CoV-2 infection or an uninfected control (not recorded which). The material sequenced was whole blood. The CDR3 sequence is CAWASGSQPQHF. As DNA, the CDR3 is TGTGCCTGGGCCTCAGGGAGTCAGCCCCAGCATTTT.